These 24 T cell receptor beta chains share one sample of origin, sequenced in a study of Tregs in tolerant kidney transplant recipients. The assay was immunoSEQ multiplex PCR, and TCRdb's table has in-frame clones only and misses some. The repertoire has approximately 98,000 clones, around 89% of them found once; the top ten carry 0.34%. Source: CD4+ T cells from blood, taken before the transplant. The receptors derive from a human donor who received a combined kidney and bone marrow transplant.

The chain employs TRBV28 and TRBJ1-6; D is perhaps TRBD1 (5 bases). Per the germline V gene, CDR1 is MDHEN and CDR2 is SYDVKM. The V and J ends lost 3 bases and 7 bases respectively, with 19 bases between them. CDR3 length: 17 residues. CDR3 in amino acids: CASSFRRAGVKNSPLHF. CDR3 DNA sequence: TGTGCCAGCAGTTTCCGACGCGCGGGGGTAAAAAATTCACCCCTCCACTTT.

This rearrangement joins TRBV30 to TRBJ1-3; D perhaps matches TRBD1 (5 bases). Germline lookup yields CDR1 GTSNPN and CDR2 SVGIG (reference sequence). V shed 5 bases and J shed 3 bases, with 11 bases lying between them. The CDR3 has 13 residues. CDR3 loop: CAWGGGLGNTIYF. The DNA for the CDR3 is TGTGCCTGGGGTGGGGGACTTGGAAACACCATATATTTT.

The rearrangement joins TRBV27 to TRBJ1-1, with D hard to call. In germline, CDR1 is MNHEY, CDR2 SMNVEV (reference sequence). The CDR3 contains 15 residues. V lost 6 bases and J 4 bases, leaving 18 bases between the germline ends. The CDR3 spells CASSPPGVPSTEAFF. The CDR3 DNA reads TGTGCCAGCAGCCCCCCCGGGGTTCCCAGCACTGAAGCTTTCTTT.

The chain combines TRBV2 with TRBJ2-7, with D perhaps TRBD2 (7 bases). The CDR3 covers 13 residues. V lost 6 bases and J 6 bases, leaving 15 bases between the germline ends. Looked up from germline, CDR1 is SNHLY and CDR2 is FYNNEI. The CDR3 sequence is CASRLGGLGEQYF. CDR3 DNA: TGTGCCAGCAGGTTGGGGGGGCTAGGCGAGCAGTACTTC. Complete variable domain (other parts from reference TRBV2 and TRBJ2-7): EPEVTQTPSHQVTQMGQEVILRCVPISNHLYFYWYRQILGQKVEFLVSFYNNEISEKSEIFDDQFSVERPDGSNFTLKIRSTKLEDSAMYFCASRLGGLGEQYFGPGTRLTVT.

V and J are TRBV27 and TRBJ1-1; a weak D match, TRBD1 (6 bases). Trimming took off 2 bases at V and 3 bases at J, with 7 bases between the two ends. The CDR3 loop spans 13 amino acids. CDR1 is MNHEY and CDR2 is SMNVEV in the germline V gene (reference sequence). This CDR3 reads CASSLEGDTEAFF. The CDR3 DNA is TGTGCCAGCAGTTTAGAGGGGGACACTGAAGCTTTCTTT.

The chain has TRBV5-6 and TRBJ1-3; the D gene is possibly TRBD1 (6 bases). The CDR3 extends over 17 amino acids. V lost 2 bases and J 0 bases, leaving 15 bases between the germline ends. Germline loops: CDR1 SGHDT, CDR2 YYEEEE. CDR3 bases: TGTGCCAGCAGCTTAAGAAATACAGGGAACTCTGGAAACACCATATATTTT. Its protein product is CASSLRNTGNSGNTIYF.

V is TRBV6-1 and J is TRBJ1-5; 7 nucleotides align to TRBD1. Losses at the gene ends were 1 base for V and 6 bases for J; bases not matched to a gene: 6. CDR3 length: 15 residues. Looked up from germline, CDR1 is MNHNS and CDR2 is SASEGT. CDR3 DNA sequence: TGTGCCAGCAGTGAAGACAGGGGATGGGGTCAGCCCCAGCATTTT. The encoded protein is CASSEDRGWGQPQHF.

In this sample, this clone turned up once. This sequence joins TRBV5-1 and TRBJ2-1; D is possibly TRBD2 (5 bases). The CDR3 spans 14 residues. The ends were cut back, 4 bases at V and 9 bases at J, with 17 bases in the middle. The germline V gene has CDR1 SGHRS and CDR2 YFSETQ. This CDR3 reads CASSPHNYEGEQFF. The CDR3 coding sequence is TGCGCCAGCAGCCCGCACAACTATGAGGGTGAGCAGTTCTTC. Drawing the rest from reference TRBV5-1 and TRBJ2-1, the complete variable domain is KAGVTQTPRYLIKTRGQQVTLSCSPISGHRSVSWYQQTPGQGLQFLFEYFSETQRNKGNFPGRFSGRQFSNSRSEMNVSTLELGDSALYLCASSPHNYEGEQFFGPGTRLTVL.

V usage is TRBV5-5 and J usage is TRBJ2-5, with D tentatively TRBD2 (6 bases). The CDR3 totals 15 residues. Trimming stripped 4 bases from V and 2 bases from J, with 15 bases between. Germline assignment: CDR1 SGHKS and CDR2 YYEKEE (reference sequence). The CDR3 sequence: CASSPGPEGQETQYF. The CDR3 DNA reads as TGTGCCAGCAGCCCGGGTCCGGAGGGGCAAGAGACCCAGTACTTC. Looking up the rest from reference TRBV5-5 and TRBJ2-5 gives the full variable domain: DAGVTQSPTHLIKTRGQQVTLRCSPISGHKSVSWYQQVLGQGPQFIFQYYEKEERGRGNFPDRFSARQFPNYSSELNVNALLLGDSALYLCASSPGPEGQETQYFGPGTRLLVL.

The rearrangement joins TRBV5-3 to TRBJ2-7, with 15 bases that match TRBD2. TRBV5-3 belongs to the ORF category, with a function that is uncertain. V shed 1 base and J 1 base; nucleotides not matched to a gene: 15. The CDR3 extends over 21 amino acids. CDR3: CARSLILMGTSGRLGSYEQYF. The CDR3 bases are TGTGCCAGAAGCTTGATCCTGATGGGGACTAGCGGGAGGTTGGGGTCCTACGAGCAGTACTTC.

This rearrangement joins TRBV7-9 to TRBJ1-1; 9 bases align to TRBD1. Germline loops: CDR1 SEHNR, CDR2 FQNEAQ (reference sequence). The CDR3 is 17 amino acids. V lost 2 bases, J lost 9 bases, and 16 bases stayed unmatched. CDR3 nucleotides: TGTGCCAGCAGCTTAATCGGGACAGGGTTCGGGGGAGAAAAAGCTTTCTTT. This codes for CASSLIGTGFGGEKAFF.

This chain links TRBV13 with TRBJ1-1; no firm D call. V dropped 1 base and J dropped 10 bases, with 7 bases sitting between them. Germline CDR1 reads PRHDT; CDR2 reads FYEKMQ (reference sequence). The CDR3 has 11 residues. This CDR3 is CASSLAERAFF. Here the CDR3 DNA reads TGTGCCAGCAGCTTAGCAGAAAGAGCTTTCTTT.

The table lists this clone with a few counts. The rearrangement joins TRBV27 to TRBJ1-2, with 9 bases lining up with TRBD1. Trimming took 8 bases from V and 7 from J; bases not matched to a gene: 8. The CDR3 spans 13 residues. Germline V CDR1 and CDR2: MNHEY, SMNVEV (reference sequence). CDR3 sequence reads: CASATGGAGGYTF. CDR3 bases: TGTGCCAGCGCCACAGGGGGCGCGGGTGGCTACACCTTC.

The chain uses TRBV6-5 and TRBJ1-5; D unresolved. Trimming left V 6 bases short and J 5 bases short, with 11 bases between. The CDR3 has 13 amino acids. Germline-derived CDR1 and CDR2 are MNHEY and SVGAGI. CDR3 sequence: CASRGREHQPQHF. CDR3 nucleotide sequence: TGTGCCAGCAGGGGGAGGGAACATCAGCCCCAGCATTTT.

The V gene is TRBV6-1, the J gene TRBJ1-3; no clear D gene. Trimming took 6 bases from V and 2 from J, leaving 14 bases between them. This CDR3 is 15 amino acids long. Germline CDR1 MNHNS, CDR2 SASEGT. CDR3 residues: CASSGSFSTGNTIYF. DNA of the CDR3: TGTGCCAGCAGCGGGAGCTTTTCAACTGGAAACACCATATATTTT.

Turning to this clone: Additional DNA sequences in this sample encode the identical CDR3. The genes are TRBV28 and TRBJ1-2; a possible D gene is TRBD1 (5 bases). The V end lost 2 bases, the J end lost 5 bases, and 9 bases lay between the germline ends. The CDR3 covers 13 residues. CDR1 and CDR2 from the germline V gene are MDHEN and SYDVKM. The CDR3 region has the DNA TGTGCCAGCAGTTTACAGGGCGGATATGGCTACACCTTC. Protein sequence: CASSLQGGYGYTF.

The rearrangement uses TRBV11-2 and TRBJ2-7, with D possibly matching TRBD1 (5 bases). Trimming removed 2 bases at V and 0 bases at J, with 8 bases between. Germline V gives CDR1 SGHAT, CDR2 FQNNGV. The CDR3 is 14 amino acids. CDR3 region: CASSLFDSSYEQYF. DNA of the CDR3: TGTGCCAGCAGCTTATTCGACAGCTCCTACGAGCAGTACTTC.

The rearrangement links TRBV6-1 to TRBJ2-7, with TRBD1 matching 11 bases. Losses at the gene ends were 8 bases for V and 3 bases for J; bases not matched to a gene: 6. The CDR3 loop spans 14 amino acids. Germline-derived CDR1 and CDR2 are MNHNS and SASEGT. This CDR3 is CASGQGAVVYEQYF. The DNA of the CDR3 is TGTGCCAGCGGACAGGGGGCGGTAGTCTACGAGCAGTACTTC.

V is TRBV11-1 and J is TRBJ2-6; no clear D gene. The germline V and J ends were trimmed by 5 bases and 1 base, with 12 bases remaining between them. Germline-derived CDR1 and CDR2 are SGHAT and FQDESV (reference sequence). This CDR3 region has 16 residues. CDR3 sequence: CASSPPELSGANVLTF. CDR3 DNA sequence: TGTGCCAGCAGCCCTCCCGAGCTTTCTGGGGCCAACGTCCTGACTTTC.

The chain employs TRBV5-4 and TRBJ2-1; 10 bases fit TRBD1. The V and J ends lost 3 bases and 8 bases, in that order; junction bases with no gene match: 14. The CDR3 covers 17 residues. The germline CDR1 and CDR2 sequences are SGHNT and YYREEE (reference sequence). Written as DNA, the CDR3 is TGTGCCAGCAGCTCGGCGAACCGGGACAGGGGAGGCCATGAGCAGTTCTTC. This encodes CASSSANRDRGGHEQFF.

The V call is TRBV7-2, the J call TRBJ1-3, with 7 bases identical to TRBD1. V shed 1 base and J 2 bases; nucleotides not matched to a gene: 11. Germline V gene lookup returns CDR1 SGHTA and CDR2 FQGNSA. This CDR3 spans 18 amino acids. Here the CDR3 reads CASSLGSWDSLPGNTIYF. CDR3 coding DNA: TGTGCCAGCAGCTTAGGGTCATGGGACAGCCTTCCTGGAAACACCATATATTTT.

The chain has TRBV4-1 and TRBJ1-5; D is unclear. The length of the CDR3 is 14 residues. Germline-derived CDR1 and CDR2 are MGHRA and YSYEKL. Trimming took off 0 bases at V and 2 bases at J, with 5 bases between the two ends. This CDR3 is CASSQDRGNQPQHF. CDR3 sequence (DNA): TGCGCCAGCAGCCAAGATCGGGGCAATCAGCCCCAGCATTTT.

This chain connects TRBV5-1 to TRBJ2-1, with D unresolved. This CDR3 is built from 11 residues. Trimming pared 0 bases from V and 9 bases from J, leaving 4 bases between. Germline loops: CDR1 SGHRS, CDR2 YFSETQ. CDR3 DNA: TGCGCCAGCAGCTTGGATCTTGAGCAGTTCTTC. Translation: CASSLDLEQFF.

V usage is TRBV9 and J usage is TRBJ2-2; D perhaps matches TRBD1 (5 bases). The CDR3 has 16 amino acids. V gave up 4 bases and J gave up 3 bases, with 16 bases separating them. From germline, CDR1 is SGDLS and CDR2 YYNGEE. CDR3 DNA: TGTGCCAGCAGCCCCTTTGCGACAGCGTACACCGGGGAGCTGTTTTTT. This encodes CASSPFATAYTGELFF.